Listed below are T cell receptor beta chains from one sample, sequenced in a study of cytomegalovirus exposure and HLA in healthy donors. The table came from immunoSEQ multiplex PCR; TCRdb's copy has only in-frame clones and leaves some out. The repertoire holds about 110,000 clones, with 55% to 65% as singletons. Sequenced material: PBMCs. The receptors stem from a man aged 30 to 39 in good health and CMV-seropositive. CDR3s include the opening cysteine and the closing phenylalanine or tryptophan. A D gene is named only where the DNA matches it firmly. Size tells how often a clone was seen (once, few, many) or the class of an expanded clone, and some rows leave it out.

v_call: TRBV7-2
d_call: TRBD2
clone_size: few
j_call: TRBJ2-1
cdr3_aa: CASSEGLADYNEQFF
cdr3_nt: TGTGCCAGCAGCGAGGGACTAGCGGATTACAATGAGCAGTTCTTC

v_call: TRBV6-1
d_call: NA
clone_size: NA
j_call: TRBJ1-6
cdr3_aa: CASMLLDRNSPLHF
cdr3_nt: TGTGCCAGCATGCTGCTCGACAGGAATTCACCCCTCCACTTT

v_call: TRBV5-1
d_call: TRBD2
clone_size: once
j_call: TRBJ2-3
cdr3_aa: CASSLDGGATYTQYF
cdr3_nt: TGCGCCAGCAGCTTGGACGGGGGGGCCACTTATACGCAGTATTTT

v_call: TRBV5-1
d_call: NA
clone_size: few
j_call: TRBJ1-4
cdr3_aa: CASSVSSTNEKLFF
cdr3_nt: TGCGCCAGCAGCGTCTCGTCGACTAATGAAAAACTGTTTTTT

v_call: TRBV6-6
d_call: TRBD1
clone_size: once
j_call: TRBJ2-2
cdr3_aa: CAIKRQGATGELFF
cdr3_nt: TGTGCCATCAAGAGGCAGGGGGCCACCGGGGAGCTGTTTTTT

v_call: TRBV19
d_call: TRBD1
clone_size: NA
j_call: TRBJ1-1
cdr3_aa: CASSQQGGNTEAFF
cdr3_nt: TGTGCCAGTAGCCAACAGGGGGGAAACACTGAAGCTTTCTTT

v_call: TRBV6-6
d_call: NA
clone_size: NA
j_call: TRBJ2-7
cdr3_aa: CASSLEGRQYF
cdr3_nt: TGTGCCAGCAGTTTAGAGGGTAGGCAGTACTTC

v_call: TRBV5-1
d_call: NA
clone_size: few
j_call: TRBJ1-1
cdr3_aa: CASSPFPGADTEAFF
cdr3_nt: TGCGCCAGCAGCCCATTTCCTGGGGCGGACACTGAAGCTTTCTTT

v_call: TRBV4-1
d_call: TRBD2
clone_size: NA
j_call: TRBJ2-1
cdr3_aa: CASSPPIGGFDGDEQFF
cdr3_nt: TGCGCCAGCAGCCCCCCCATCGGGGGGTTCGATGGGGATGAGCAGTTCTTC

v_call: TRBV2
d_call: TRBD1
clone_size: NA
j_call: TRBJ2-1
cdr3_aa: CATIRQGENEQFF
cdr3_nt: TGTGCCACTATCCGACAGGGGGAGAATGAGCAGTTCTTC

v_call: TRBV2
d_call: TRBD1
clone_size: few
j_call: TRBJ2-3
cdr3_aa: CASNQQGRMDTQYF
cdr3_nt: TGTGCCAGCAATCAACAGGGGAGAATGGATACGCAGTATTTT

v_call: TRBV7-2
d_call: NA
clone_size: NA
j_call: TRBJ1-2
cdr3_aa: CAGSSDTYGYTF
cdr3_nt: TGTGCCGGCAGTTCGGACACGTATGGCTACACCTTC

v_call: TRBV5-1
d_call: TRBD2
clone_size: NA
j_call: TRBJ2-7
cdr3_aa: CASSSGGWRGGFLSEQYF
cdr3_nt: TGCGCCAGCAGCTCGGGAGGTTGGCGGGGGGGATTCTTATCCGAGCAGTACTTC

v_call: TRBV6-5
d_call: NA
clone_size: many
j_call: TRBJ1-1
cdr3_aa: CASSYSFNMNTEAFF
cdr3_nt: TGTGCCAGCAGTTACTCCTTTAACATGAACACTGAAGCTTTCTTT

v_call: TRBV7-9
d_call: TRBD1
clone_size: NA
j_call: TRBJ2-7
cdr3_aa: CSSSPPLPRGNDEQYF
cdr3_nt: TGTTCCAGCAGCCCTCCCCTTCCCAGGGGGAACGACGAGCAGTACTTC

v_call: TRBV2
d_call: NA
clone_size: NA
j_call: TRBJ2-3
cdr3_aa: CARGQGQKITDTQYF
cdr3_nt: TGTGCCAGAGGGCAGGGCCAGAAAATTACAGATACGCAGTATTTT

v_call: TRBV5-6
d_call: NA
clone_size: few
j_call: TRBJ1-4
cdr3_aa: CASSPGDLSANEKLFF
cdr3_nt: TGTGCCAGCAGCCCGGGGGACCTATCGGCTAATGAAAAACTGTTTTTT

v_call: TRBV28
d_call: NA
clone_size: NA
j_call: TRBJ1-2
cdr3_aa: CASSLEARGNYGYTF
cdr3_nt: TGTGCCAGCAGTTTAGAGGCCAGGGGTAACTATGGCTACACCTTC

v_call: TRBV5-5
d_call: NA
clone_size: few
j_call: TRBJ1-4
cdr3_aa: CASSLALPSYEKLFF
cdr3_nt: TGTGCCAGCAGCTTGGCACTGCCATCCTACGAAAAACTGTTTTTT

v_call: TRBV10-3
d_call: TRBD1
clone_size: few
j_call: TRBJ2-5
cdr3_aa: CAVGRGGSEETQYF
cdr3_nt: TGTGCCGTAGGCAGAGGGGGCTCTGAAGAGACCCAGTACTTC

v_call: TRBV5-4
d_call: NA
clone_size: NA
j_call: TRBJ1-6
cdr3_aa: CASSSGTESSYNSPLHF
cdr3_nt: TGTGCCAGCAGCTCGGGTACGGAGAGCTCCTATAATTCACCCCTCCACTTT

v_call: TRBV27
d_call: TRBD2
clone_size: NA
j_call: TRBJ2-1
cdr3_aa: CASSLLRTSGGGNEQFF
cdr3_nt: TGTGCCAGCAGTTTGCTCCGGACTAGCGGGGGGGGTAATGAGCAGTTCTTC

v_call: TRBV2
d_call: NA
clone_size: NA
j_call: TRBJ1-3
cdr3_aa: CASSALSGNTIYF
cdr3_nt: TGTGCCAGCAGTGCCCTCTCTGGAAACACCATATATTTT

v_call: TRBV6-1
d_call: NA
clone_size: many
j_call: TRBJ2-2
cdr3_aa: CASNAGVDTGELFF
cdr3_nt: TGTGCCAGCAATGCAGGGGTGGACACCGGGGAGCTGTTTTTT

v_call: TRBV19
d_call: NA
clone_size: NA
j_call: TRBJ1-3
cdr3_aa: CASSIGGTAGNTIYF
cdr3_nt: TGTGCCAGTAGTATAGGAGGGACTGCTGGAAACACCATATATTTT

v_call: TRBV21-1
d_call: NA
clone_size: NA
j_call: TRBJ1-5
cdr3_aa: CASSKGTGQPQHF
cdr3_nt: TGTGCCAGCAGCAAAGGGACGGGACAGCCCCAGCATTTT

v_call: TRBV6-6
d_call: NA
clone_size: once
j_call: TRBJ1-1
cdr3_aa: CASSFLSGNTEAFF
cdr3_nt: TGTGCCAGCAGTTTCCTATCAGGGAACACTGAAGCTTTCTTT

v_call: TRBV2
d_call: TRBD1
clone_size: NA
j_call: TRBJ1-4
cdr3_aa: CASGTAEYEKLFF
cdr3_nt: TGTGCCAGCGGGACAGCCGAGTATGAAAAACTGTTTTTT

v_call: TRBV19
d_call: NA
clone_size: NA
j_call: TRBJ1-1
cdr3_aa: CASSIVWGAEAFF
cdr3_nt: TGTGCCAGTAGTATAGTGTGGGGGGCTGAAGCTTTCTTT

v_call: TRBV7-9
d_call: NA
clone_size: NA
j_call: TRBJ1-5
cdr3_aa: CASSASPGAQHF
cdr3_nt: TGTGCCAGCAGCGCTAGTCCGGGAGCCCAGCATTTT

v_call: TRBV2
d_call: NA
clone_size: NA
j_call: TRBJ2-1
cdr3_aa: CASSGRGNEQFF
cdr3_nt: TGTGCCAGCAGCGGCAGGGGTAATGAGCAGTTCTTC

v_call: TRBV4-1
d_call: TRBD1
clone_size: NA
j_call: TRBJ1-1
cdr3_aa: CASSPTGGEAFF
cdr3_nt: TGCGCCAGCAGCCCGACAGGGGGCGAAGCTTTCTTT

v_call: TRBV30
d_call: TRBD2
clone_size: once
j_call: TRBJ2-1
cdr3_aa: CAWSVTSGDGEQFF
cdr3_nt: TGTGCCTGGAGTGTGACTAGCGGGGACGGTGAGCAGTTCTTC

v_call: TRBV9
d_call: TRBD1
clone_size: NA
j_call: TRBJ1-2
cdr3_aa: CASSADREYEGGYTF
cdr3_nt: TGTGCCAGCAGCGCGGACAGGGAGTATGAAGGTGGCTACACCTTC

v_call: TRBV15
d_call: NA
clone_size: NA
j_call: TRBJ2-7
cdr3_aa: CATSRDNMVPDGQYF
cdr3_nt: TGTGCCACCAGCAGAGATAATATGGTTCCAGATGGGCAGTACTTC

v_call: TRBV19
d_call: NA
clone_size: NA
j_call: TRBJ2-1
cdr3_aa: CASSIAASTHPRDNEQFF
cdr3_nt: TGTGCCAGTAGTATAGCGGCTTCGACGCATCCTCGGGACAATGAGCAGTTCTTC

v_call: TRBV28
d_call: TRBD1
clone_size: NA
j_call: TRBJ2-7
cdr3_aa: CASRAQGWYEQYF
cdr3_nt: TGTGCCAGCAGGGCACAGGGGTGGTACGAGCAGTACTTC

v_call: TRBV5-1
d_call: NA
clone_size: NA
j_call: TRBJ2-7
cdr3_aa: CASSLVRGVEQYF
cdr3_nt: TGCGCCAGCAGCTTGGTCAGGGGGGTCGAGCAGTACTTC

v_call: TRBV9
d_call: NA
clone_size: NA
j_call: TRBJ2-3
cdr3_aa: CASSVANLGPGTDTQYF
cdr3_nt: TGTGCCAGCAGCGTAGCTAATCTGGGCCCCGGCACAGATACGCAGTATTTT

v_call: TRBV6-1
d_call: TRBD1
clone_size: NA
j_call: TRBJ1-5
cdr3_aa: CASFGQVRLNQPQHF
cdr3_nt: TGTGCCAGTTTCGGACAGGTACGCCTTAATCAGCCCCAGCATTTT

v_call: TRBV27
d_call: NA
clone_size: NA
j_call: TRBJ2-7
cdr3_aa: CASSLRQAYEQYF
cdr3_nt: TGTGCCAGCAGTTTACGACAGGCCTACGAGCAGTACTTC

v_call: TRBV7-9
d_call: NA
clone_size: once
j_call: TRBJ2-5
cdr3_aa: CASSLGGGDQETQYF
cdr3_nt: TGTGCCAGCAGCTTAGGAGGGGGAGACCAAGAGACCCAGTACTTC

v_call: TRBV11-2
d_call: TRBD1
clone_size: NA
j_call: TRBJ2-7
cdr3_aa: CASSAGTGVYEQYF
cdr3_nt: TGTGCCAGCAGTGCCGGGACAGGGGTTTACGAGCAGTACTTC

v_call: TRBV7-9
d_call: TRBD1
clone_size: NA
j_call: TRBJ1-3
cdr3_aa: CSSSLTGAGNTIYF
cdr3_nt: TGTTCCAGCAGCTTAACAGGGGCTGGAAACACCATATATTTT

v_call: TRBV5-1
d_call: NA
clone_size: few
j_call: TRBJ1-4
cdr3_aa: CASSAPDKDEKLFF
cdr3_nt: TGCGCCAGCAGCGCCCCGGACAAGGATGAAAAACTGTTTTTT

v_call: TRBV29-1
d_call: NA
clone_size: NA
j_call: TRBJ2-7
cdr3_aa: CSVTGTYEQYF
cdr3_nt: TGCAGCGTCACAGGTACCTACGAGCAGTACTTC

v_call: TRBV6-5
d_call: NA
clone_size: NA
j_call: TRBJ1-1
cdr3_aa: CASKLTVMNTEAFF
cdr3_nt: TGTGCCAGCAAATTGACAGTCATGAACACTGAAGCTTTCTTT

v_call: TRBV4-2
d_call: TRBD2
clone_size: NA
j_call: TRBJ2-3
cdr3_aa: CASSQDGLAGGGGTDTQYF
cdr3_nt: TGTGCCAGCAGCCAAGATGGGCTAGCGGGGGGCGGGGGCACAGATACGCAGTATTTT

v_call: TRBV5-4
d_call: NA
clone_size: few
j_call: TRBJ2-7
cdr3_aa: CASSTHGGLIYEQYF
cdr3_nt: TGTGCCAGCAGCACCCACGGGGGGCTCATCTACGAGCAGTACTTC

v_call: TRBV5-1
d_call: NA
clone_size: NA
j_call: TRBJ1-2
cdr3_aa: CASSPLAGADFYGYTF
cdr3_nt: TGCGCCAGCAGCCCGCTAGCAGGGGCGGACTTCTATGGCTACACCTTC

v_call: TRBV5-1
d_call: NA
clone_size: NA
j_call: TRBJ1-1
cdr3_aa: CASSLVAAQGGEAFF
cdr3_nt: TGCGCCAGCAGCTTGGTTGCAGCTCAAGGGGGTGAAGCTTTCTTT

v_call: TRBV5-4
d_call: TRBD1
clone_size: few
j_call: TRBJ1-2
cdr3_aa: CASSGGTGGAVYGYTF
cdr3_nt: TGTGCCAGCAGCGGGGGGACAGGGGGCGCCGTCTATGGCTACACCTTC

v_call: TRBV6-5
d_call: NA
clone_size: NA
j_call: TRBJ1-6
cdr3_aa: CASSEHRNSPLHF
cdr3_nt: TGTGCCAGCAGTGAGCACCGTAATTCACCCCTCCACTTT

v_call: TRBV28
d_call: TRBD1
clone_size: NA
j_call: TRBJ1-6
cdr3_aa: CASTGSGQGYSPLHF
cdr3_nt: TGTGCCAGCACCGGATCCGGACAGGGTTATTCACCCCTCCACTTT

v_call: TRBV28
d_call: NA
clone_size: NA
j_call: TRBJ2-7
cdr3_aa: CASSARWGPTIDEQYF
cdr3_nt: TGTGCCAGCAGTGCCCGGTGGGGGCCAACCATCGACGAGCAGTACTTC

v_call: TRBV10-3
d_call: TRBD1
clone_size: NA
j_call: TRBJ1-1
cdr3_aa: CATRTPGQGGTEAFF
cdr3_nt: TGTGCCACCAGAACTCCGGGACAGGGAGGTACTGAAGCTTTCTTT

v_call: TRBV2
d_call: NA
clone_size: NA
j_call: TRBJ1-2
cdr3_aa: CASSGDKFYGYTF
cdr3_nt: TGTGCCAGCAGTGGTGACAAGTTTTATGGCTACACCTTC